One TCR beta chain is described in this entry. This sample is part of a study of blood T cell repertoires in COVID-19. Looking at the study overall: COVID-19 samples, acute and convalescent, were from the United States, Italy and Spain. PBMCs, B-cell-depleted T cells, or T cells were the source of the cDNA or gDNA that made up the material.

In the authors' methods: Nucleated cell number was recorded as an estimate derived from reference gene primer amplification. Measured with immunoSEQ multiplex PCR; TCRdb has only the in-frame clones, and not every one. D and trimming come from the DNA, and the V and J calls and clone size come from that table. The sample has approximately 200,000 clones, about 87% seen once. V shed 1 base and J 3 bases; nucleotides not matched to a gene: 6. CDR3 length: 15 amino acids. Germline V gene lookup returns CDR1 LGHDT and CDR2 YNNKEL (reference sequence). This TCR came from a man aged 55-75 years who had recovered from COVID-19. Sequences were obtained from peripheral blood. The rearrangement joins TRBV3-1 (or the pseudogene TRBV3-2) to TRBJ2-7; 7 bases line up with TRBD2. CDR3 sequence: CASSQGGLAVYEQYF. DNA for the CDR3: TGTGCCAGCAGCCAAGGCGGGCTAGCGGTCTACGAGCAGTACTTC.